A selection of T cell receptor beta chains follows, all from one sample in a study of cytomegalovirus exposure and HLA in healthy donors. Method: immunoSEQ multiplex PCR; TCRdb's copy keeps in-frame clones and lacks some. The sample shows about 190,000 clones, approximately 83% of them seen only once. The sequenced sample consisted of PBMCs. These receptors were taken from a boy aged 2 to 10 in good health and CMV-seronegative. Each CDR3 is given with its conserved first and last residue. D genes are given only for firm matches. Size is omitted from some rows. Given values are once, few, many or a class for expanded clones.

J gene	D gene	V gene	clone size	CDR3 protein	CDR3 DNA
TRBJ2-2	.	TRBV5-4	.	CASSLGQDRTGELFF	TGTGCCAGCAGCTTGGGACAGGATCGCACCGGGGAGCTGTTTTTT
TRBJ2-5	TRBD1	TRBV5-1	.	CASTPTGIGIQYF	TGCGCCAGCACGCCGACAGGGATAGGGATCCAGTACTTC
TRBJ2-7	TRBD2	TRBV30	.	CAWKLSGRAVEQYF	TGTGCCTGGAAACTTAGCGGGAGGGCCGTCGAGCAGTACTTC
TRBJ2-1	.	TRBV7-8	.	CASSLGGGGPPYNEQFF	TGTGCCAGCAGCTTAGGAGGGGGGGGGCCCCCCTACAATGAGCAGTTCTTC
TRBJ2-3	TRBD2	TRBV7-2	few	CASSRSGTSDADTQYF	TGTGCCAGCAGTCGTTCCGGGACTAGCGACGCAGATACGCAGTATTTT
TRBJ2-1	TRBD2	TRBV5-1	.	CASRPVLAGANNEQFF	TGCGCCAGCAGGCCCGTACTAGCGGGGGCTAACAATGAGCAGTTCTTC
TRBJ1-4	.	TRBV29-1	once	CSVEDQGQKKLFF	TGCAGCGTTGAAGACCAGGGGCAAAAAAAACTGTTTTTT
TRBJ2-7	TRBD2	TRBV5-1	.	CASSVPTKAGPSYEQYF	TGCGCCAGCAGCGTACCCACGAAAGCGGGACCTTCCTACGAGCAGTACTTC
TRBJ1-2	.	TRBV5-1	.	CASSGSQWGYTF	TGCGCCAGCAGCGGATCACAGTGGGGCTACACCTTC
TRBJ2-5	.	TRBV18	.	CASSPSQKVGPETQYF	TGTGCCAGCTCACCATCGCAGAAGGTGGGGCCCGAGACCCAGTACTTC
TRBJ2-3	TRBD2	TRBV9	.	CASSVESGGSDTQYF	TGTGCCAGCAGCGTAGAGTCGGGGGGGTCAGATACGCAGTATTTT
TRBJ1-1	.	TRBV19	once	CASTYQGLYTEAFF	TGTGCCAGTACCTACCAGGGGTTATACACTGAAGCTTTCTTT
TRBJ2-1	.	TRBV10-3	.	CAIRKQGTGSYNEQFF	TGTGCCATCAGGAAACAGGGTACGGGCTCCTACAATGAGCAGTTCTTC
TRBJ1-1	TRBD1	TRBV11-2	.	CASSLRTGEATEAFF	TGTGCCAGCAGCCTACGGACAGGAGAGGCCACTGAAGCTTTCTTT
TRBJ2-2	.	TRBV7-2	.	CASSLVGQGTGTGELFF	TGTGCCAGCAGCTTAGTGGGGCAGGGTACCGGCACCGGGGAGCTGTTTTTT
TRBJ2-2	.	TRBV30	.	CAWSKGYTGELFF	TGTGCCTGGAGTAAGGGGTACACCGGGGAGCTGTTTTTT